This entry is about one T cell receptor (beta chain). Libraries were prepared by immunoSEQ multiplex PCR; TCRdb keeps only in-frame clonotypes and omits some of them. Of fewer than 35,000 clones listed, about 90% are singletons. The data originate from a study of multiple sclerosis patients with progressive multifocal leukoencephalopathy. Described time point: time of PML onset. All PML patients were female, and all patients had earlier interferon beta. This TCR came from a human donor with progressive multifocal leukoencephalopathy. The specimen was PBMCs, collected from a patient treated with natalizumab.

CDR3: CASSGRDRGYGYTF. Here the CDR3 DNA reads TGTGCCAGCAGCGGCCGGGACAGGGGCTATGGCTACACCTTC. The rearrangement uses TRBV9 and TRBJ1-2; 10 positions agree with TRBD1. Germline lookup yields CDR1 SGDLS and CDR2 YYNGEE. This CDR3 is built from 14 residues. V shed 3 bases, J shed 4 bases, and the junction held 3 bases outside the gene matches.